The 17 T cell receptor beta chains below were found in one sample sequenced in a study of T cells in Graves' hyperthyroidism and ophthalmopathy. It was RNA transcripts that yielded the amplified TCR beta CDR3 regions. TCR CDR3 regions were first amplified by RT-PCR with HTBI primers. A single record per CDR3 protein comes from TCRdb applying MiXCR to the multiplex PCR reads. The sample has nearly 600,000 distinct CDR3 sequences; roughly 13% are singletons. Sequenced: blood. The source of these receptors is a woman aged 30 to 39 with Graves' hyperthyroidism that later progressed to Graves' ophthalmopathy.

The rearrangement joins TRBV6-1 to TRBJ2-1, with 14 positions matching TRBD2. CDR1 MNHNS and CDR2 SASEGT come from the germline V gene. The V and J ends lost 5 bases and 7 bases, in that order; junction bases with no gene match: 19. The CDR3 runs to 20 residues. The CDR3 reads CASSRPPGLAGVGGENEQFF. CDR3 DNA sequence: TGTGCCAGCAGTAGACCCCCGGGACTAGCGGGAGTAGGAGGTGAAAATGAGCAGTTCTTC.

The rearrangement joins TRBV27 to TRBJ2-2, with a possible D match to TRBD1 (6 bases). The V end was cut by 0 bases, the J end by 3 bases, with 8 bases between. The CDR3 runs to 15 residues. Germline V gene sequence: CDR1 MNHEY, CDR2 SMNVEV (reference sequence). CDR3 protein: CASSLSAGDTGELFF. CDR3 bases: TGTGCCAGCAGTTTATCGGCAGGGGACACCGGGGAGCTGTTTTTT.

The chain recombines TRBV19 with TRBJ2-7, with D perhaps matching TRBD1 (5 bases). Germline V gene data show CDR1 as LNHDA and CDR2 as SQIVND (reference sequence). Between the trimmed V and J ends, which lost 2 bases and 5 bases, there was a span of 16 bases. CDR3 length: 15 residues. CDR3 region: CASSIIDSSGHEQYF. CDR3 bases: TGTGCCAGTAGTATAATAGACAGCTCGGGCCACGAGCAGTACTTC.

This clonotype was seen repeatedly, ten times or more. The gene calls are TRBV7-3 and TRBJ2-1; the D is unclear. The CDR3 totals 15 residues. Trimming cost V 5 bases and J 0 bases, with 11 bases left between them. Germline CDR1 and CDR2: SGHTA and FQGTGA. This chain's CDR3 is CASSPFPSSYNEQFF. CDR3 coding DNA: TGTGCCAGCAGCCCCTTTCCCAGCTCCTACAATGAGCAGTTCTTC. The full variable domain, rest sourced from reference TRBV7-3 and TRBJ2-1, is GAGVSQTPSNKVTEKGKYVELRCDPISGHTALYWYRQSLGQGPEFLIYFQGTGAADDSGLPNDRFFAVRPEGSVSTLKIQRTERGDSAVYLCASSPFPSSYNEQFFGPGTRLTVL.

Many counts were recorded for this clonotype. This chain connects TRBV27 to TRBJ2-1; the match to TRBD1 covers 7 bases. CDR1 and CDR2 (germline): MNHEY, SMNVEV (reference sequence). The length of the CDR3 is 15 residues. Trimming cost V 6 bases and J 5 bases; bases outside gene matches: 10. CDR3 bases: TGTGCCAGCAGCTCAGACAGGGCAGGGGACAATGAGCAGTTCTTC. Translation: CASSSDRAGDNEQFF.

This clonotype was recorded many times. The V call is TRBV6-1, the J call TRBJ1-4; 8 bases fit TRBD1. Losses at the gene ends were 5 bases for V and 8 bases for J; bases not matched to a gene: 7. The CDR3 runs 14 residues. Germline lookup yields CDR1 MNHNS and CDR2 SASEGT. CDR3 nucleotides: TGTGCCAGCAGTTCCCAACAGGGGGACGAAAAACTGTTTTTT. This encodes CASSSQQGDEKLFF.

This clonotype showed up many times. The chain carries TRBV20-1 and TRBJ1-2, with 7 nucleotides matching TRBD1. Germline V gene data show CDR1 as DFQATT and CDR2 as SNEGSKA (reference sequence). Germline trimming cut 4 bases from V and 8 bases from J; bases unmatched to any gene: 4. This CDR3 has 11 amino acids. CDR3 amino acids: CSATRTGGYTF. DNA for the CDR3: TGCAGTGCTACTCGGACAGGCGGCTACACCTTC.

This clonotype occurred many times. The chain couples TRBV12-3 or TRBV12-4 to TRBJ2-4; D ambiguous. The CDR3 is 17 residues long. V was cut by 5 bases and J by 0 bases, with 17 bases left in between. This chain's CDR3 is CASSPFPTSLAKNIQYF. Written as DNA, the CDR3 is TGTGCCAGCAGTCCATTCCCGACAAGCTTAGCCAAAAACATTCAGTACTTC.

This clonotype was found many times. The CDR3 nucleotides read TGTGCCAGCAGTTTCATGACTAGCGGGAGAATGTCAACAGATACGCAGTATTTT. Translated, it gives CASSFMTSGRMSTDTQYF. J is TRBJ2-3 and V is TRBV27; 12 positions agree with TRBD2. Germline loops: CDR1 MNHEY, CDR2 SMNVEV (reference sequence). Germline trimming cut 3 bases from V and 3 bases from J; bases unmatched to any gene: 10. This CDR3 spans 18 amino acids.

This clonotype was counted a few times. The chain carries TRBV19 and TRBJ2-1, with TRBD2 matching over 10 bases. The CDR3 runs to 15 residues. Germline V gene sequence: CDR1 LNHDA, CDR2 SQIVND (reference sequence). The J segment lost 5 bases and the V segment lost 3 bases, leaving 4 bases of the junction unmatched. The CDR3 protein is CASSMLLAGNNEQFF. The CDR3 DNA sequence: TGTGCCAGTAGTATGCTACTAGCGGGAAACAATGAGCAGTTCTTC.

This clonotype was observed a few times. This sequence joins TRBV19 and TRBJ2-7; 11 bases are a match to TRBD2. V lost 4 bases and J lost 3; bases outside the gene matches: 8. The CDR3 is 16 residues long. Germline CDR1 and CDR2: LNHDA and SQIVND (reference sequence). CDR3 nucleotide sequence: TGTGCCAGTAGTAGAAGTATAACTAGCGGGAGCTACGAGCAGTACTTC. Amino acids: CASSRSITSGSYEQYF.

The rearrangement joins TRBV9 to TRBJ2-3, with D hard to call. This CDR3 spans 14 amino acids. The V end was cut by 1 base, the J end by 6 bases, with 12 bases between. Germline CDR1 is SGDLS and CDR2 is YYNGEE. CDR3 in DNA: TGTGCCAGCAGCGTACTGGGCCTCGGGGATACGCAGTATTTT. Its protein is CASSVLGLGDTQYF.

The chain carries TRBV7-9 and TRBJ1-1; 9 nucleotides match TRBD1. The CDR3 sequence is 14 residues long. The V and J ends lost 3 bases and 4 bases, in that order; junction bases with no gene match: 3. Germline V CDR1 and CDR2: SEHNR, FQNEAQ (reference sequence). CDR3 coding DNA: TGTGCCAGCAGCTTCGACAGGGGGGGCACTGAAGCTTTCTTT. Residues: CASSFDRGGTEAFF.

This clonotype has ten or more counts. The chain is built from TRBV7-2 and TRBJ1-2; no definite D call. This CDR3 is 14 amino acids long. V lost 2 bases to trimming and J lost 4 bases, with 11 bases between them. From germline, CDR1 is SGHTA and CDR2 FQGNSA. The CDR3 region is CASSLFQYSYGYTF. DNA for the CDR3: TGTGCCAGCAGCTTATTTCAATACAGCTATGGCTACACCTTC.

Ten or more counts support this clonotype. J is TRBJ2-2 and V is TRBV5-1; D perhaps matches TRBD1 (5 bases). CDR1 and CDR2 from the germline V gene are SGHRS and YFSETQ. The CDR3 spans 15 residues. V dropped 0 bases and J dropped 6 bases, with 12 bases sitting between them. The CDR3: CASSLAGQGAGELFF. DNA for the CDR3: TGCGCCAGCAGCTTGGCCGGCCAGGGCGCCGGGGAGCTGTTTTTT.

The table lists this clonotype with many counts. The rearrangement links TRBV27 to TRBJ2-3, with D tentatively TRBD2 (6 bases). V gave up 6 bases and J gave up 8 bases, with 18 bases separating them. CDR1 is MNHEY and CDR2 is SMNVEV in the germline V gene (reference sequence). The CDR3 spans 14 residues. The CDR3 loop reads CASRLPGDSSTQYF. As DNA, the CDR3 is TGTGCCAGCAGATTACCCGGGGACTCGAGTACGCAGTATTTT.

The rearrangement links TRBV3-1 to TRBJ2-3, with D uncertain. Trimming cost V 4 bases and J 4 bases, with 9 bases left between them. In germline, CDR1 is LGHDT, CDR2 YNNKEL (reference sequence). The CDR3 is made up of 13 amino acids. The CDR3 loop reads CASSLYCADTQYF. The CDR3 DNA sequence: TGTGCCAGCAGCCTCTATTGCGCAGATACGCAGTATTTT.